This paragraph covers one T cell receptor beta chain sequence. This clonotype was counted between two and nine times. Which antigen it targets is not known. There are no base qualities to consult, and no much larger clone falls within one base. The data derive from a study of blood T cells in healthy people across ages (dated by TCRdb to between 2015 and 2017). Study-level background: In model experiments, template switching captured about one uniquely barcoded TCR beta cDNA molecule for every two T cells. The donors were split into four age groups: young (average around 17 years), middle-aged (around 40), aged (more than 60) and long-lived (over 80). Two additional independent replicas of 1 million unique cDNA reads from the same blood draw were analyzed for two donors (one aged 18 to 30 and one aged 80 or older). The study measured age-related changes in TCR beta repertoire diversity using deep sequencing normalized with unique cDNA molecular identifiers. To avoid experimental bias, donors of different ages were distributed randomly across sequencing lanes. The research as a whole found: Bulk unsorted PBMC profiling prevented conclusive comparison of naive and antigen-experienced compartments. Observed TCR beta diversity correlated strongly with the percentage of naive T cells measured by flow cytometry. Estimates of total diversity from one million sequenced T cells were regarded as lower bounds and underestimates. As age increased, observed TCR beta diversity per million T cells dropped in a roughly linear way, and a significant reduction was already evident by age about 40. Because donor CMV infection status was unknown, age-related changes in expanded clonotypes were potentially confounded. Compared with the aged group, more naive CD4+ T cells, fewer expanded clones and increased TCR diversity were shown by the long-lived group, suggesting age selection.

Library creation used 5' RACE. TCRdb names Illumina HiSeq 2500 as the instrument used. A second PCR of about 7 to 12 cycles was performed with a sample-barcoded 5' primer and a J-beta primer mix. A template-switch 5' adaptor carrying 12 random nucleotides introduced a unique molecular identifier onto each TCR beta cDNA molecule. Each sample yielded at least 3 million CDR3-containing paired-end reads. First-strand cDNA synthesis was performed from all RNA using the Mint cDNA synthesis kit, with priming by a TRBC-specific oligonucleotide. Following uracil-DNA glycosylase treatment, all cDNA underwent a first 18-cycle PCR with the universal primers M1SS and BC2_uni_R. Under the source paper's analysis protocol: For normalization, 1 million high-quality reads, each with a distinct molecular identifier, were randomly selected from each sample. Instead of being binned into consensus sequences, reads that shared molecular identifiers were thrown out. CDR3 identification, clonotype clustering and error correction used MiTCR with a Q25 quality threshold and the strictest error-elimination algorithm. A nonparametric unseen species model with Euler transformation was used to estimate a lower bound on total TCR beta diversity. The public reads were run again by TCRdb, first through fastp at Q25 and then through MiXCR, and only productive beta chains were kept. Every CDR3 protein is listed once, alongside the most common genes and DNA of its rows. These V and J calls originate from TCRdb's pipeline instead of the authors' own analysis. This sample is represented by roughly 1,700,000 distinct CDR3 sequences; roughly 27% of them were singletons. 7.7% of the sample goes to the ten largest clones.

The CDR3 sequence holds 16 residues, the cysteine and phenylalanine included. CDR3 DNA only is kept here, 48 bases in frame from base 1. CDR1 and CDR2, per the germline V gene, are ENHRY and SYGVKD. The junction shows trimming of 3 bases on V and 6 bases on J, and the gene matches do not reach 6 bases of it. The 39 donors, aged roughly 6 to 95 years, were systemically healthy Caucasian individuals from Russia. Ten milliliters of peripheral blood were drawn from each donor into EDTA-treated Vacutainer tubes. Ficoll-Paque density-gradient centrifugation was used to isolate PBMCs, with at least 6.5 million per sample. Total RNA was extracted from PBMCs with Trizol reagent, with at least 6 micrograms obtained per sample. For every donor, flow cytometry on a PBMC aliquot measured the percentage of naive CD45RAhigh/CD27high T cells.

The source material was blood. This TCR derives from a woman in her twenties or thirties in good health. The rearrangement joined TRBV10-3 to TRBJ2-1, with 12 central nucleotides matching TRBD1. The CDR3 reads CAISDPGQGAFNEQFF. The nucleotides are TGTGCCATCAGTGACCCGGGACAGGGGGCGTTCAATGAGCAGTTCTTC.